The clone carrying this T cell receptor beta chain was picked up a small number of times. The length of the CDR3 is 14 residues. Trimming stripped 0 bases from V and 10 bases from J, with 15 bases between. CDR1 and CDR2 (germline): LNHNV, YYDKDF (reference sequence). The data stem from a study of shared clonotypes between healthy human individuals. Several immunoSEQ plates received, in even portions, the genomic DNA of each subset. Per the original data handling: ImmunoSEQ only sent back junction sequences with no quality scores, so filtering was done differently. Sequenced by immunoSEQ multiplex PCR; TCRdb stores in-frame clones only, minus some. V and J calls plus clone size are reproduced from that table; the DNA served to infer D and trimming. The table lists fewer than 600,000 clones, around three quarters of them singletons.

The receptor was isolated from a middle-aged woman in good health. Some clones in this sample may be carry-over from other donors' samples. The chain combines TRBV15 with TRBJ1-1; D is undetermined. Material: PBMCs. This CDR3 is CATSRDRWSGLAFF. The CDR3 DNA follows: TGTGCCACCAGCAGAGATCGTTGGTCGGGTCTAGCTTTCTTT.